This T cell receptor beta chain was sequenced in a study of read filtering for tumor transcriptome and immune sequencing. The library was built from around 400 ng RNA with molecular barcoded adaptors for alpha/delta and beta/gamma chains. Each CDR3 protein is one row after TCRdb ran MiXCR on the reads. The data hold around 44,000 distinct CDR3 sequences, with over 10% observed a single time. The CDR3 totals 14 residues. The germline V gene has CDR1 SGHRS and CDR2 YFSETQ. As regards this clonotype: One end of the junction varies from germline; a read error may be responsible.

The sequenced material came from a population of CD138-negative cells sorted from bone marrow. V is TRBV5-1 and J is TRBJ1-1, with 8 bases lining up with TRBD1. This TCR was recovered from a donor aged 40 or older with multiple myeloma. The DNA of the CDR3 is TGCGCCAGCAGCGCCTTGTCAGGGGGCACTGAAGCTTCCTTT. It yields the protein CASSALSGGTEASF.